This record concerns one T cell receptor beta chain sequence. Per germline, CDR1 SGDLS and CDR2 YYNGEE. CDR3 length: 14 residues. The V end lost 4 bases, the J end lost 1 base, and 12 bases lay between the germline ends. This sample is part of a study of blood T cell repertoires in COVID-19. At the level of the study: Material from acute and convalescent COVID-19 was sourced from the United States, Italy and Spain. Sources were T cells, B-cell-depleted T cells, or PBMCs; the material itself was cDNA or gDNA.

Original methodology: For nucleated cells, counts were estimated from reference gene primer amplification. The method was immunoSEQ multiplex PCR; TCRdb's version includes in-frame clones alone and lacks a portion of them. V, J and clone size derive from that table, while D and trimming were established from the DNA sequence. Among about 310,000 clones listed, roughly 84% were seen once. The rearrangement links TRBV9 to TRBJ2-7, with D possibly TRBD1 on 6 matching bases. The sequence was obtained from a man aged 45 to 65 with active or convalescent COVID-19. The sequenced sample was peripheral blood. DNA of the CDR3: TGTGCCAGCAGCCCTCAGGGGCCTTCCTACGAGCAGTACTTC. It codes for CASSPQGPSYEQYF.